This T cell receptor (beta chain) was documented in a study of blood T cell repertoires in COVID-19. Study information: COVID-19 samples, acute and convalescent, were from the United States, Italy and Spain. The cDNA or gDNA used as material had been derived from T cells, B-cell-depleted T cells, or PBMCs.

Original methodology: Reference gene primers were amplified, and this amplification served to estimate nucleated cell counts. Only in-frame clones appear in the TCRdb table, and some are missing; sequencing was by immunoSEQ multiplex PCR. Clonal size and the V and J genes are those of that table, whereas D and trimming came from the DNA. The repertoire holds about 210,000 clones, with around 82% as singletons. Germline CDR1 LNHDA, CDR2 SQIVND (reference sequence). V lost 4 bases and J lost 8, with 12 bases in between. The CDR3 length is 13 residues. The chain has TRBV19 and TRBJ2-1; possibly TRBD2 for D (6 bases). The receptor comes from a human donor in a cohort sampled during active COVID-19. Input material: peripheral blood. The CDR3 DNA reads TGTGCCAGTAGTAGTGGGGGAGGCGATGAGCAGTTCTTC. Translation: CASSSGGGDEQFF.